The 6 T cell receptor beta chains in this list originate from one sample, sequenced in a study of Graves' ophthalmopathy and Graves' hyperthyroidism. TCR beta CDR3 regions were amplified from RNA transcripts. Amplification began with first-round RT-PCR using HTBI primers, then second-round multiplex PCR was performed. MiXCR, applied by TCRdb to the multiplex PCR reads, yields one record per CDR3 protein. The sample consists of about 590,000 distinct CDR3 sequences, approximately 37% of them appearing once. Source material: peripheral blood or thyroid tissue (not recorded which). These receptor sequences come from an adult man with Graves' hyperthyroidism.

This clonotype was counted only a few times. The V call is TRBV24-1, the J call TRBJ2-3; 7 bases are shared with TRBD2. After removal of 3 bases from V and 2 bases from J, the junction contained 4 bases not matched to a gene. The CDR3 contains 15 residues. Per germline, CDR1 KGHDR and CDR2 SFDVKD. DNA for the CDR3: TGTGCCACCAGTGATCGGACTAGACACACAGATACGCAGTATTTT. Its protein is CATSDRTRHTDTQYF.

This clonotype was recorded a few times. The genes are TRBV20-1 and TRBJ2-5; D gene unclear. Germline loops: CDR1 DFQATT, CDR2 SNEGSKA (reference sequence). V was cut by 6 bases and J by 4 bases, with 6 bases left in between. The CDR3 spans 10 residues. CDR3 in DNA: TGCAGTGCCCACAGAGAGACCCAGTACTTC. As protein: CSAHRETQYF.

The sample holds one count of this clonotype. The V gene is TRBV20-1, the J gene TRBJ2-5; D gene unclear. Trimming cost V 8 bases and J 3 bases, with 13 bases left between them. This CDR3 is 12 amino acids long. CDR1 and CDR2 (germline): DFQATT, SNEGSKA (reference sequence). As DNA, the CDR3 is TGCAGTTACGGCCGGAGAGAAGAGACCCAGTACTTC. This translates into CSYGRREETQYF.

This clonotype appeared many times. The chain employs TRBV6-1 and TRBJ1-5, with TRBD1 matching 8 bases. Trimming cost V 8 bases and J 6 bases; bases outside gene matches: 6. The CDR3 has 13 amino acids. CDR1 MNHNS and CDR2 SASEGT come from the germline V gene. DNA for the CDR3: TGTGCCAGCGGACAGGGAGATCCTCAGCCCCAGCATTTT. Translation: CASGQGDPQPQHF.

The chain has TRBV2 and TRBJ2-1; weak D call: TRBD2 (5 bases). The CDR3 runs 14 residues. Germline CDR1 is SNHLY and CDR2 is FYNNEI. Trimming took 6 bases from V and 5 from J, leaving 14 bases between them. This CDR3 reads CASSAIGLDNEQFF. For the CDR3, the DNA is TGTGCCAGCAGCGCGATCGGACTTGACAATGAGCAGTTCTTC.

CDR3 region: CASSSTGARGTDTQYF. As DNA, the CDR3 is TGTGCCAGCAGCTCCACCGGGGCCCGTGGAACAGATACGCAGTATTTT. V gene TRBV7-9 combines with J gene TRBJ2-3, with D perhaps TRBD1 or TRBD2 (5 bases each). Deletions cut 4 bases from V and 3 bases from J, with 17 bases between. The CDR3 contains 16 residues. Germline V lookup: CDR1 SEHNR, CDR2 FQNEAQ (reference sequence).